These T cell receptor beta chains were read from a single sample in a study of T cell repertoires in cytomegalovirus infection. Via MiXCR, TCRdb re-called the reads, giving one row per CDR3 protein. The sample carries 680,000 or so distinct CDR3 sequences, around 35% recorded once. Their recognized antigens are unknown. The sample in question was cultured PBMCs, obtained from culture after CMV antigen stimulation. The receptors come from a human donor in good health (CMV status not recorded). Some clones in this sample may be carry-over from other donors' samples. CDR3s include the opening cysteine and the closing phenylalanine or tryptophan. The D gene is left open where the match is weak. A clone size is listed for some rows: how often the clone was seen (once, few, many), or a class if it is expanded.

CDR3 length | D gene | J gene | clone size | V gene | CDR3 protein | CDR3 DNA
13 | TRBD1 | TRBJ1-1 | NA | TRBV5-4 | CASSLEGATEAFF | TGTGCCAGCAGCTTGGAGGGGGCGACTGAAGCTTTCTTT
12 | TRBD1 | TRBJ1-4 | NA | TRBV20-1 | CSARGRGGKLFF | TGCAGTGCTAGAGGCAGGGGGGGAAAACTGTTTTTT
14 | TRBD1 | TRBJ1-2 | NA | TRBV4-3 | CASSHRGAGYGYTF | TGCGCCAGCAGCCACAGGGGGGCTGGCTATGGCTACACCTTC
17 | NA | TRBJ2-1 | NA | TRBV6-2/TRBV6-3 | CASSPRLVPYVYNEQFF | TGTGCCAGCAGTCCGAGACTAGTCCCATACGTTTACAATGAGCAGTTCTTC
16 | NA | TRBJ2-5 | NA | TRBV4-1 | CASSQGAGSLQETQYF | TGCGCCAGCAGCCAGGGCGCGGGGTCCCTACAAGAGACCCAGTACTTC
15 | NA | TRBJ1-5 | NA | TRBV11-3 | CASSSSVNRNQPQHF | TGTGCCAGCAGCTCTAGCGTGAACAGAAATCAGCCCCAGCATTTT
13 | TRBD1 | TRBJ2-1 | few | TRBV15 | CATEGQSYNEQFF | TGTGCCACCGAGGGACAGTCATACAATGAGCAGTTCTTC
13 | NA | TRBJ1-3 | many | TRBV7-2 | CASSLGPGDTIYF | TGTGCCAGCAGCTTAGGCCCCGGCGACACCATATATTTT
14 | NA | TRBJ1-4 | once | TRBV18 | CASSGDLGHEKLFF | TGTGCCAGCTCAGGGGATCTAGGGCACGAAAAACTGTTTTTT
10 | NA | TRBJ2-5 | few | TRBV12-3/TRBV12-4 | CASHRETQYF | TGTGCCAGCCACAGGGAGACCCAGTACTTC
13 | NA | TRBJ1-3 | few | TRBV7-9 | CASSPPVGNTIYF | TGTGCCAGCAGCCCGCCTGTTGGAAACACCATATATTTT
14 | NA | TRBJ2-3 | NA | TRBV7-2 | CASILVLYTDTQYF | TGTGCCAGCATCTTAGTTCTTTACACAGATACGCAGTATTTT
15 | TRBD1 | TRBJ2-7 | NA | TRBV3-1 | CASSPRDRDYAEQYF | TGTGCCAGCAGCCCTCGTGACAGGGATTACGCTGAGCAGTACTTC
13 | TRBD1 | TRBJ1-3 | NA | TRBV2 | CATGQGPGNTIYF | TGTGCCACAGGACAGGGACCTGGAAACACCATATATTTT
14 | NA | TRBJ1-4 | NA | TRBV19 | CASSLAGDGEKLFF | TGTGCCAGTAGTTTGGCCGGGGATGGTGAAAAACTGTTTTTT
16 | NA | TRBJ2-4 | few | TRBV11-2 | CASSLTLATPNDIQYF | TGTGCCAGCAGCTTAACCCTAGCCACCCCTAATGACATTCAGTACTTC
12 | NA | TRBJ1-1 | many | TRBV7-9 | CATTRGGTEAFF | TGTGCAACCACACGAGGAGGCACTGAAGCTTTCTTT
14 | TRBD1 | TRBJ2-2 | NA | TRBV5-4 | CASSLQGAGGELFF | TGTGCCAGCAGCTTGCAGGGGGCTGGCGGGGAGCTGTTTTTT
11 | NA | TRBJ1-1 | NA | TRBV19 | CASTAGGEAFF | TGTGCCAGTACCGCGGGGGGTGAAGCTTTCTTT
13 | NA | TRBJ2-7 | NA | TRBV7-6 | CASSELQPYEQYF | TGTGCCAGCAGCGAACTCCAGCCCTACGAGCAGTACTTC
14 | TRBD2 | TRBJ2-4 | few | TRBV7-2 | CASSPAGGIRIQYF | TGTGCCAGCAGCCCCGCCGGGGGGATACGCATTCAGTACTTC
16 | TRBD2 | TRBJ2-1 | few | TRBV4-1 | CASSQRTSGGDNEQFF | TGCGCCAGCAGCCAAAGGACTAGCGGGGGGGACAATGAGCAGTTCTTC
15 | NA | TRBJ1-4 | NA | TRBV2 | CASSGRTETNEKLFF | TGTGCCAGCAGTGGACGGACAGAAACTAATGAAAAACTGTTTTTT
13 | NA | TRBJ2-5 | NA | TRBV20-1 | CSASQQRQETQYF | TGCAGTGCCTCCCAACAGCGTCAAGAGACCCAGTACTTC
14 | TRBD2 | TRBJ2-5 | NA | TRBV20-1 | CSAIPSGGQETQYF | TGCAGTGCTATCCCTAGCGGGGGACAAGAGACCCAGTACTTC
10 | NA | TRBJ1-1 | NA | TRBV19 | CASWGTEAFF | TGTGCCAGTTGGGGGACTGAAGCTTTCTTT
12 | TRBD1 | TRBJ1-5 | few | TRBV12-3/TRBV12-4 | CASRPGQGFQHF | TGTGCCAGCAGGCCGGGACAGGGCTTCCAGCATTTT
12 | NA | TRBJ1-1 | NA | TRBV2 | CASTTPPTEAFF | TGTGCCAGCACAACCCCTCCCACTGAAGCTTTCTTT
13 | NA | TRBJ2-5 | NA | TRBV12-3/TRBV12-4 | CASSSDLWETQYF | TGTGCCAGCAGTTCGGACTTATGGGAGACCCAGTACTTC